This paragraph reports one T cell receptor beta chain. The same CDR3 can be traced to other DNA sequences in this sample. The CDR3 loop spans 15 amino acids. Germline CDR1 and CDR2: LNHDA and SQIVND (reference sequence). Germline trimming cut 3 bases from V and 1 base from J; bases unmatched to any gene: 1. These data originate in a study of blood T cell repertoires in COVID-19. Study overall: Whether acute or convalescent, the COVID-19 samples came from the United States, Italy and Spain. In each case, the material was cDNA or gDNA derived from T cells, B-cell-depleted T cells, or PBMCs.

Authors' analysis steps: From reference gene primer amplification, estimates of nucleated cell counts were derived. Sequenced by immunoSEQ multiplex PCR; TCRdb stores in-frame clones only, minus some. The V and J calls and clone size come from that table; D and trimming were worked out from the DNA. The top ten hold under 3% of the sample, which has some 250,000 clones, roughly 79% seen once. This TCR derives from a woman aged 55-69 years with active or convalescent COVID-19. The V gene is TRBV19, the J gene TRBJ1-5; 9 bases align to TRBD1. Material for sequencing was peripheral blood. The CDR3 spells CASSIDRGSNQPQHF. CDR3 bases: TGTGCCAGTAGTATTGACAGGGGGAGCAATCAGCCCCAGCATTTT.